This T cell receptor (beta chain) comes out of a study of CD8+ T cells in alopecia areata. Overall study context: The authors scored treated patients' severity by affected scalp percentage.

Investigators isolated RNA and reverse transcribed it into cDNA to act as the sequencing template. Sequenced by immunoSEQ multiplex PCR; TCRdb stores in-frame clones only, minus some. In the table there are 60,000 to 90,000 clones, around two thirds of which are singletons. Between the trimmed V and J ends, which lost 6 bases and 4 bases, there was a span of 22 bases. This CDR3 comprises 16 residues. Treatment specified: oral pan-JAK inhibitor, 5-10 mg twice daily. Patients with alopecia areata provided lesional scalp punch biopsies as well as peripheral blood. Sorting of CD4+ and CD8+ T cells was performed on PBMCs.

The clonotype comes from a human donor with alopecia areata. Sequenced here: CD8+ T cells sorted from blood, sampled at week 24, from a patient treated with tofacitinib. The chain uses TRBV23-1 and TRBJ2-7; TRBD2 might be the D (6 bases). TRBV23-1 belongs to the ORF category, with a function that is uncertain. CDR3 nucleotide sequence: TGCGCCAGCAGGACGTCTCCCGGGACTGCGGGTTACGAGCAGTACTTC. Its translation: CASRTSPGTAGYEQYF.